The rows below give T cell receptor beta chains drawn from one sample of a study of blood T cell repertoires in COVID-19. Generated by immunoSEQ multiplex PCR, the TCRdb table keeps only in-frame clones and is missing some. The data contain under 200,000 clones, 89% of them singletons. The sample comprised PBMCs or T cells enriched from blood (not recorded which). Source of these receptors: a woman aged 18-30 years who had recovered from COVID-19. The CDR3 runs from the conserved cysteine through the conserved F or W. The D gene is left open where the match is weak. The size entry is marked missing in some rows and otherwise reads once, few, many or a size class.

TRBV30	few	TRBJ1-4	.	15	TGTGCCTGGACCTACCCCGACAGGAATCGGGAAAAACTGTTTTTT	CAWTYPDRNREKLFF
TRBV28	.	TRBJ2-5	TRBD1	17	TGTGCCAGCAACGGGCAAGGTACAGGGGGCTTTCGTGAGACCCAGTACTTC	CASNGQGTGGFRETQYF
TRBV28	.	TRBJ1-2	.	15	TGTGCCAGCAGTATACAGGGCGCCGACCACTATGGCTACACCTTC	CASSIQGADHYGYTF
TRBV23-1	.	TRBJ1-2	TRBD1	14	TGCGCCAGCAGTCATTTCAGGGGGCCCTATGGCTACACCTTC	CASSHFRGPYGYTF
TRBV6-5	few	TRBJ1-5	TRBD1	15	TGTGCCAGCAGAACGGGACAGGGAGGGAATCAGCCCCAGCATTTT	CASRTGQGGNQPQHF
TRBV6-5	.	TRBJ1-3	TRBD1	15	TGTGCCAGCAAAACGGGACAGGGGCGCGGAAACACCATATATTTT	CASKTGQGRGNTIYF
TRBV29-1	.	TRBJ2-1	.	12	TGCAGCGTGGCCCGGGAGTGGAGTGGGCAGTTCTTC	CSVAREWSGQFF
TRBV10-3	.	TRBJ1-6	.	16	TGTGCCATCAGTGAACAGGATTCGTCCTATAATTCACCCCTCCACTTT	CAISEQDSSYNSPLHF
TRBV30	.	TRBJ1-6	.	13	TGTGCCTGGACCGAACAGGTTAATTCACCCCTCCACTTT	CAWTEQVNSPLHF
TRBV6-5	.	TRBJ1-3	.	15	TGTGCCAGCAGTTACGTGGCGGGCTCTGGAAACACCATATATTTT	CASSYVAGSGNTIYF
TRBV5-4	.	TRBJ1-4	TRBD1	18	TGTGCCAGCAGCTCATTAGACCTCACAGGGGAAGTGGGTGAAAAACTGTTTTTT	CASSSLDLTGEVGEKLFF
TRBV7-9	.	TRBJ1-6	TRBD1	15	TGTGCCAGCAGCTTGACAGGGGGCTATAATTCACCCCTCCACTTT	CASSLTGGYNSPLHF
TRBV28	once	TRBJ1-1	TRBD1	14	TGTGCCAGCAAGACCCCGGACAGGTGGTCCGAGGCTTTCTTT	CASKTPDRWSEAFF
TRBV11-2	once	TRBJ1-5	.	13	TGTGCCAGCAGCTTAGGGCAGAATCAGCCCCAGCATTTT	CASSLGQNQPQHF
TRBV24-1	.	TRBJ2-5	.	16	TGTGCCACCAGTGACCCTAAACAGGGTCCCCAAGAGACCCAGTACTTC	CATSDPKQGPQETQYF
TRBV19	.	TRBJ2-7	TRBD1	15	TGTGCCAGTAGAAAATCACCAGGGGGCTCCTACGAGCAGTACTTC	CASRKSPGGSYEQYF
TRBV28	.	TRBJ2-1	TRBD2	15	TGTGCCAGCAAACACGGGACTAAGTCCTACAATGAGCAGTTCTTC	CASKHGTKSYNEQFF
TRBV3-1/TRBV3-2	.	TRBJ1-6	.	15	TGTGCCAGCAGCCAAGGGGGGCAGGTGTATTCACCCCTCCACTTT	CASSQGGQVYSPLHF
TRBV28	.	TRBJ2-7	TRBD1	18	TGTGCCAGCAGTCCCCGCGGGGACAGGGCTCATGAGGGCTACGAGCAGTACTTC	CASSPRGDRAHEGYEQYF
TRBV12-3/TRBV12-4	.	TRBJ1-2	.	13	TGTGCCAGCAGTCGTACAAGAAACTATGGCTACACCTTC	CASSRTRNYGYTF
TRBV6-5	once	TRBJ2-7	TRBD1	14	TGTGCCAGCAGATTCGGACAGGGCGCCTACGAGCAGTACTTC	CASRFGQGAYEQYF
TRBV13	.	TRBJ1-6	TRBD1	15	TGTGCCAGCAGCCTGATGGGGACAGGACCTTCACCCCTCCACTTT	CASSLMGTGPSPLHF
TRBV28	.	TRBJ2-2	TRBD2	17	TGTGCCAGCAGTTTTCGACCGTGGGGGGGAAACACCGGGGAGCTGTTTTTT	CASSFRPWGGNTGELFF
TRBV19	.	TRBJ1-6	TRBD1	17	TGTGCCAGTAGTCGCTCGAGGGGGCAAGGAAGTGGGTCACCCCTCCACTTT	CASSRSRGQGSGSPLHF
TRBV4-1	.	TRBJ1-2	.	16	TGCGCCAGCAGTCCAGACCCATCGACAGCTAACTATGGCTACACCTTC	CASSPDPSTANYGYTF
TRBV27	.	TRBJ1-6	TRBD1	12	TGTGCCAGCAGTTTATCCGGACAGGGTCTCCACTTT	CASSLSGQGLHF
TRBV21-1	.	TRBJ1-2	.	12	TGTGCCAGCAGCAAGGCCCTTTATGGCTACACCTTC	CASSKALYGYTF
TRBV25-1	.	TRBJ2-5	.	13	TGTGCCAGCAGTGAAAACTACCGGGAGACCCAGTACTTC	CASSENYRETQYF
TRBV19	.	TRBJ2-2	.	12	TGTGCCAGTAGTATCAGGGCCGGGGAGCTGTTTTTT	CASSIRAGELFF
TRBV6-5	.	TRBJ1-2	.	13	TGTGCCAGCAGCTTCATCCAGGAAAGTGGCTACACCTTC	CASSFIQESGYTF
TRBV11-2	.	TRBJ1-6	.	14	TGTGCCAGCAGCTCAGGCTCCTATAATTCACCCCTCCACTTT	CASSSGSYNSPLHF
TRBV28	.	TRBJ2-4	TRBD2	12	TGTGCCAGCAGTCGGGGGGGAAACATTCAGTACTTC	CASSRGGNIQYF
TRBV15	.	TRBJ2-7	.	13	TGTGCCACCAGCAGTTTGCAGTCCTACGAGCAGTACTTC	CATSSLQSYEQYF
TRBV11-2	.	TRBJ2-1	TRBD1	14	TGTGCCAGCAGCGTAGACAGGGAATTCAATGAGCAGTTCTTC	CASSVDREFNEQFF
TRBV6-6	.	TRBJ1-1	TRBD1	14	TGTGCCAGCAGTTACGAAGGGACAGGGATAGAAGCTTTCTTT	CASSYEGTGIEAFF
TRBV19	.	TRBJ1-1	TRBD1	13	TGTGCCAGTAGTATGTCGGACAGGGGTATAGCTTTCTTT	CASSMSDRGIAFF
TRBV2	.	TRBJ2-5	.	11	TGTGCCAGCACCTTCGGAGAGACCCAGTACTTC	CASTFGETQYF
TRBV28	once	TRBJ1-2	.	14	TGTGCCAGCAGCCTACAAGAGGGGGTCTATGGCTACACCTTC	CASSLQEGVYGYTF
TRBV3-1/TRBV3-2	.	TRBJ2-1	TRBD1	18	TGTGCCAGCAGCCAAGACCTTTACTCTCAGGGGGCATACAATGAGCAGTTCTTC	CASSQDLYSQGAYNEQFF
TRBV21-1	.	TRBJ1-4	.	17	TGTGCCAGCAGCAAAGCGCGGTATAGGGGGCCTAATGAAAAACTGTTTTTT	CASSKARYRGPNEKLFF
TRBV24-1	.	TRBJ2-7	.	13	TGTGCCACCAGTGAGTCCCCGAGGGAGGAGCAGTACTTC	CATSESPREEQYF
TRBV5-6	.	TRBJ1-2	TRBD1	14	TGTGCCAGCAGCCCGGGACAGGGCCTTGATGGCTACACCTTC	CASSPGQGLDGYTF
TRBV5-4	.	TRBJ2-1	TRBD1	15	TGTGCCAGCAGCTCTGGGGACAGCTCCTACAATGAGCAGTTCTTC	CASSSGDSSYNEQFF
TRBV2	.	TRBJ2-2	TRBD2	14	TGTGCCAGCAGTGCGGGGGGAGCCACCGGGGAGCTGTTTTTT	CASSAGGATGELFF
TRBV5-1	.	TRBJ1-5	.	14	TGCGCCAGCTCCGCGGGCAGGGAGGGTCAGCCCCAGCATTTT	CASSAGREGQPQHF
TRBV19	.	TRBJ1-1	.	13	TGTGCCAGTAGTACCCCTCGGGGCACTGAAGCTTTCTTT	CASSTPRGTEAFF
TRBV10-2	.	TRBJ1-4	TRBD1	15	TGCGCCAGCAGTGGCCGGGGAACAGGGGGAGAAAAACTGTTTTTT	CASSGRGTGGEKLFF